Listed below are T cell receptor beta chains from one sample, sequenced in a study of regulatory T cells in long-lasting Graves disease. TCRdb analysed the multiplex PCR reads with MiXCR anew, one entry per CDR3 protein. The sample shows roughly 510,000 distinct CDR3 sequences, approximately 16% of them seen only once. These data were also reused for a study on T cells in Graves' hyperthyroidism and ophthalmopathy.

The sample here was peripheral blood mononuclear cells (PBMCs), taken at new diagnosis, from a patient treated with antithyroid drugs. The receptors derive from a man younger than 30 with Graves disease. CDR3s include the opening cysteine and the closing phenylalanine or tryptophan. A D gene is named only where the DNA matches it firmly. Some rows mark clone size as missing; the rest say once, few, many or name a class of expanded clone.

J gene,clone size,D gene,V gene,CDR3 protein,CDR3 DNA
TRBJ1-5,many,.,TRBV30,CAWSVQGYQPQHF,TGTGCCTGGAGTGTACAGGGATATCAGCCCCAGCATTTT
TRBJ2-2,few,TRBD1,TRBV27,CASSFGTVHTGELFF,TGTGCCAGCAGTTTTGGGACAGTTCATACCGGGGAGCTGTTTTTT
TRBJ2-3,.,TRBD1,TRBV5-1,CASSTTGAGDTQYF,TGCGCCAGCAGCACGACAGGGGCCGGAGATACGCAGTATTTT
TRBJ1-1,many,.,TRBV5-1,CASSLGGATEAFF,TGTGCCAGCAGCTTAGGGGGAGCCACTGAAGCTTTCTTT
TRBJ2-7,many,TRBD1,TRBV6-1,CASRRPGQGLSYEQYF,TGTGCCAGCAGGCGCCCGGGACAGGGACTCTCCTACGAGCAGTACTTC
TRBJ2-2,.,.,TRBV6-2/TRBV6-3,CASSEFRGETGELFF,TGTGCCAGCAGTGAATTCAGGGGGGAAACCGGGGAGCTGTTTTTT
TRBJ1-5,few,.,TRBV5-4,CASTQGWEDQPQHF,TGTGCCAGCACCCAAGGGTGGGAGGACCAGCCCCAGCATTTT
TRBJ1-3,.,.,TRBV13,CASSLARVSYSGNTIYF,TGTGCCAGCAGCTTAGCCAGGGTCAGCTATTCTGGAAACACCATATATTTT
TRBJ2-5,many,TRBD1,TRBV7-9,CASSPSRDRVYF,TGTGCCAGCAGCCCCTCTCGGGACAGGGTGTACTTC
TRBJ2-1,.,TRBD1,TRBV5-1,CASSESGTGSYNEQFF,TGCGCCAGCAGCGAGAGCGGGACAGGGTCCTACAATGAGCAGTTCTTC
TRBJ2-5,many,.,TRBV7-9,CASSFDRYETQYF,TGTGCCAGCAGCTTCGATCGGTATGAGACCCAGTACTTC
TRBJ2-3,.,TRBD2,TRBV6-2/TRBV6-3,CASSVLAAGADTQYF,TGTGCCAGCAGCGTACTAGCGGCGGGGGCAGATACGCAGTATTTT
TRBJ2-3,many,TRBD2,TRBV20-1,CSAGTSGTLRDTQYF,TGCAGTGCTGGGACTAGCGGGACCTTGAGAGATACGCAGTATTTT
TRBJ2-3,.,.,TRBV5-1,CASSLEQRWGTDTQYF,TGCGCCAGCAGCTTGGAACAGCGGTGGGGCACAGATACGCAGTATTTT
TRBJ1-1,few,TRBD1,TRBV6-2/TRBV6-3,CASIGTAAEAFF,TGTGCCAGCATCGGGACAGCAGCTGAAGCTTTCTTT
TRBJ1-4,.,.,TRBV7-9,CASSDRAFGGEKLFF,TGTGCCAGCAGCGACAGAGCGTTCGGAGGGGAAAAACTGTTTTTT
TRBJ1-5,.,.,TRBV6-2/TRBV6-3,CASSQDCVFDQPQHF,TGTGCCAGCAGCCAGGACTGCGTGTTCGATCAGCCCCAGCATTTT
TRBJ2-3,many,TRBD1,TRBV11-2,CASSPAGTGRWTDTQYF,TGTGCCAGCAGCCCCGCCGGGACAGGGAGGTGGACAGATACGCAGTATTTT
TRBJ1-5,.,.,TRBV18,CASSPSAGASSNQPQHF,TGTGCCAGCTCACCATCGGCCGGCGCCTCCAGCAATCAGCCCCAGCATTTT
TRBJ2-1,many,.,TRBV11-2,CASSLQASVNNEQFF,TGTGCCAGCAGCCTTCAGGCGTCGGTAAACAATGAGCAGTTCTTC
TRBJ1-2,many,TRBD1,TRBV12-3/TRBV12-4,CASSWTGGVYGYTF,TGTGCCAGCAGTTGGACAGGGGGCGTCTATGGCTACACCTTC
TRBJ2-7,many,TRBD2,TRBV20-1,CSAHDVERGSYEQYF,TGCAGTGCTCACGACGTGGAGCGGGGCTCCTACGAGCAGTACTTC
TRBJ1-1,few,.,TRBV20-1,CSARDGGSWDTEAFF,TGCAGTGCTAGAGATGGCGGCTCTTGGGACACTGAAGCTTTCTTT
TRBJ2-1,many,TRBD2,TRBV2,CASSGLAYNEQFF,TGTGCCAGCAGCGGACTAGCGTACAATGAGCAGTTCTTC
TRBJ2-1,few,TRBD2,TRBV19,CASRRGGSVENF,TGTGCCAGTCGGCGGGGGGGCTCAGTGGAGAACTTC
TRBJ2-2,many,.,TRBV28,CASSTVGTTTGELFF,TGTGCCAGCTCTACAGTAGGGACCACCACCGGGGAGCTGTTTTTT
TRBJ2-1,many,.,TRBV7-3,CASSSTQGEQFF,TGTGCCAGCAGCTCAACTCAGGGGGAGCAGTTCTTC
TRBJ1-2,few,.,TRBV3-1,CASSPGRVPYGYTF,TGTGCCAGCAGCCCCGGTCGGGTTCCCTATGGCTACACCTTC
TRBJ1-5,.,.,TRBV4-1,CASAQLPAGEPQHF,TGCGCCAGCGCACAACTTCCCGCGGGGGAGCCCCAGCATTTT
TRBJ2-4,.,.,TRBV10-2,CASSETGARNIQYF,TGCGCCAGCAGTGAGACGGGGGCGAGAAACATTCAGTACTTC
TRBJ2-2,many,TRBD2,TRBV13,CASSLAGLAENTGELFF,TGTGCCAGCAGCTTAGCAGGACTAGCGGAAAACACCGGGGAGCTGTTTTTT
TRBJ2-1,few,TRBD2,TRBV9,CASSISGGTYNEQFF,TGTGCCAGCAGCATTAGCGGGGGGACCTACAATGAGCAGTTCTTC
TRBJ1-1,few,.,TRBV27,CASSYGTSDTEAFF,TGTGCCAGCAGCTACGGGACAAGTGACACTGAAGCTTTCTTT
TRBJ1-2,many,TRBD1,TRBV28,CASSPVQGGYGYTF,TGTGCCAGCAGTCCCGTACAGGGGGGCTATGGCTACACCTTC
TRBJ2-7,.,TRBD2,TRBV10-3,CAIRETSGSYEQYF,TGTGCCATCAGGGAGACTAGCGGATCCTACGAGCAGTACTTC
TRBJ1-6,few,.,TRBV10-2,CASTPQGANSPLHF,TGCGCCAGCACCCCGCAGGGTGCAAATTCACCCCTCCACTTT
TRBJ1-5,many,TRBD1,TRBV10-3,CAISESTGTGVFRPQHF,TGTGCCATCAGTGAGTCGACCGGGACAGGGGTCTTTAGGCCCCAGCATTTT
TRBJ2-1,.,TRBD2,TRBV4-2,CASSQGLAEYYNEQFF,TGTGCCAGCAGCCAAGGTCTAGCGGAGTACTACAATGAGCAGTTCTTC
TRBJ1-2,many,TRBD1,TRBV12-3/TRBV12-4,CASSPTGGFYGYTF,TGTGCCAGCAGTCCCACAGGGGGCTTTTATGGCTACACCTTC
TRBJ2-1,few,TRBD2,TRBV24-1,CATSDLRTSGRDEQFF,TGTGCCACCAGTGATTTGCGGACTAGCGGGAGGGATGAGCAGTTCTTC
TRBJ2-5,many,.,TRBV3-1,CASSQEGLRTQYF,TGTGCCAGCAGCCAAGAGGGCCTGAGGACCCAGTACTTC
TRBJ1-1,.,TRBD1,TRBV29-1,CSVKTGAKAEAFF,TGCAGCGTAAAAACAGGGGCCAAGGCTGAAGCTTTCTTT
TRBJ2-1,few,.,TRBV5-1,CASSLTGLGDNEQFF,TGCGCCAGCAGCTTGACGGGGTTAGGGGACAATGAGCAGTTCTTC
TRBJ2-3,few,TRBD2,TRBV24-1,CATSAAGDTSTDTQYF,TGTGCCACCAGTGCCGCGGGGGATACTAGCACAGATACGCAGTATTTT
TRBJ2-7,many,.,TRBV15,CATSKSGETYEQYF,TGTGCCACCTCCAAGTCAGGGGAGACCTACGAGCAGTACTTC
TRBJ2-1,few,TRBD2,TRBV3-1,CASSPGLAGGLNEQFF,TGTGCCAGCAGCCCGGGACTAGCGGGAGGGCTGAATGAGCAGTTCTTC
TRBJ1-4,many,TRBD1,TRBV28,CASSLGQGREKLFF,TGTGCCAGCAGTTTGGGACAGGGGCGAGAAAAACTGTTTTTT
TRBJ1-5,.,TRBD1,TRBV19,CASSPPDRGGPQHF,TGTGCCAGTAGTCCACCGGACAGGGGAGGGCCCCAGCATTTT
TRBJ2-7,many,TRBD2,TRBV2,CASSARGSMSYEQYF,TGTGCCAGCAGTGCGCGCGGGAGTATGTCCTACGAGCAGTACTTC
TRBJ2-2,few,.,TRBV27,CASSLSRITGELFF,TGTGCCAGCAGTTTAAGCAGGATCACCGGGGAGCTGTTTTTT
TRBJ1-5,.,.,TRBV30,CAWNPRGDNQPQHF,TGTGCCTGGAACCCCCGCGGGGACAATCAGCCCCAGCATTTT
TRBJ2-2,once,.,TRBV11-2,CASSLDFGQRNTGELFF,TGTGCCAGCAGCTTAGATTTCGGGCAGAGGAACACCGGGGAGCTGTTTTTT
TRBJ2-5,many,.,TRBV24-1,CATSDWTEQETQYF,TGTGCCACCAGTGATTGGACAGAGCAAGAGACCCAGTACTTC
TRBJ2-3,many,.,TRBV12-3/TRBV12-4,CASSLAWVGTDTQYF,TGTGCCAGCAGTTTAGCATGGGTAGGCACAGATACGCAGTATTTT
TRBJ2-3,.,TRBD2,TRBV28,CASSLTSGRGDTDTQYF,TGTGCCAGCAGTCTTACTAGCGGGAGGGGGGACACAGATACGCAGTATTTT
TRBJ1-2,many,TRBD1,TRBV18,CASSPKDRAYNYGYTF,TGTGCCAGCTCGCCTAAAGACAGGGCCTATAACTATGGCTACACCTTC
TRBJ2-7,many,.,TRBV5-1,CASSFGVRRAYEQYF,TGCGCCAGCAGCTTCGGAGTGCGCCGCGCTTACGAGCAGTACTTC
TRBJ2-7,many,TRBD1,TRBV6-1,CASTGGSSYEQYF,TGTGCCAGCACAGGGGGAAGCTCCTACGAGCAGTACTTC
TRBJ1-5,.,TRBD1,TRBV27,CASSFNRGYQPQHF,TGTGCCAGCAGTTTTAACAGGGGGTATCAGCCCCAGCATTTT